This TCR beta chain stems from a study of T cells after yellow fever vaccination. Study-level findings and limits: Some clonotypes were seen in both the CD4 and the CD8 compartments. These made up a small share and likely arose from convergent recombination.

The CDR3 has 13 amino acids. The germline V and J ends were trimmed by 7 bases and 0 bases, with 13 bases remaining between them. CDR1 and CDR2 from the germline V gene are SQVTM and ANQGSEA. A single record per CDR3 protein comes from TCRdb applying MiXCR to the 5' RACE reads. Among some 97,000 distinct CDR3 sequences, under 7% were seen once, and the ten largest hold over 40%. This clonotype was found a few times. What it recognizes is unknown. The sequence came from a man aged 18 to 30 who received the YFV17D yellow fever vaccine. Specimen: CD8+ T cells sorted from PBMCs, collected 10 days after the yellow fever booster vaccination. The V gene is TRBV29-1, the J gene TRBJ2-7; D call uncertain. CDR3 residues: CSGSTRNSYEQYF. CDR3 in DNA: TGCAGCGGTTCCACCAGGAACTCCTACGAGCAGTACTTC.